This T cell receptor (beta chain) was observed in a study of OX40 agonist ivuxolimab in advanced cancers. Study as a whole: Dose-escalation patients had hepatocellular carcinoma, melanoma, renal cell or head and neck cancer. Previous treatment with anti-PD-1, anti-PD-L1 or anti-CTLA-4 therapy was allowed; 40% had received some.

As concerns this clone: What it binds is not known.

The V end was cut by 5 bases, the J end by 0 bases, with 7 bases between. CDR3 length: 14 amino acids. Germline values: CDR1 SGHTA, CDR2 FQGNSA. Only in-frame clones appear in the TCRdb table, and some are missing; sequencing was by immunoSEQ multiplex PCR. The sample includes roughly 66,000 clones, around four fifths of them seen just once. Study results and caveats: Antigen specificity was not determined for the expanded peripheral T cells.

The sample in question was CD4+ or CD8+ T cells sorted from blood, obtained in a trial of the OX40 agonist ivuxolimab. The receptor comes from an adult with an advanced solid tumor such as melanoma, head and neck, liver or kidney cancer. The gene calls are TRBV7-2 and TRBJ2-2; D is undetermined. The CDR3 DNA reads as TGTGCCAGCAGCCCGTGGACGAACACCGGGGAGCTGTTTTTT. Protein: CASSPWTNTGELFF.